Listed below are T cell receptor beta chains from one sample, sequenced in a study of T-cell memory formation after mild COVID-19. TCRdb reprocessed the 5' RACE reads via MiXCR and lists one record per CDR3 protein. The table has about 250,000 distinct CDR3 sequences, less than 20% seen once. Sample: PBMCs or a T cell subset sorted from them (not recorded which). All receptors come from an adult woman who had mild COVID-19 (a few samples of this study predate the infection). Cell type and time point are not known. Both conserved end residues are part of each CDR3. The D gene is left open where the match is weak. The size entry is marked missing in some rows and otherwise reads once, few, many or a size class.

TRBJ1-4,few,TRBV4-1,.,CASSQDRSRRTEKLFF,TGCGCCAGCAGCCAAGATCGGTCGAGACGAACGGAAAAACTGTTTTTT
TRBJ2-7,.,TRBV20-1,.,CSASHQQRIYEQYF,TGCAGTGCTTCGCATCAACAGAGAATCTACGAGCAGTACTTC
TRBJ2-1,few,TRBV7-2,.,CASSSTVNHNEQFF,TGTGCCAGCAGCTCGACGGTGAACCACAATGAGCAGTTCTTC
TRBJ1-1,few,TRBV25-1,.,CASSELMNTEAFF,TGTGCCAGCAGTGAATTGATGAACACTGAAGCTTTCTTT
TRBJ1-2,.,TRBV29-1,TRBD1,CSAWTGSNYGYTF,TGCAGCGCTTGGACAGGGAGTAACTATGGCTACACCTTC
TRBJ2-7,.,TRBV5-1,.,CASSLVPGITYEQYF,TGCGCCAGCAGCTTGGTTCCAGGGATAACCTACGAGCAGTACTTC
TRBJ1-1,few,TRBV7-3,.,CASSQDRNTEAFF,TGTGCCAGCTCCCAAGACAGGAACACTGAAGCTTTCTTT
TRBJ1-2,.,TRBV7-2,.,CASSLDGGTYGYTF,TGTGCCAGCAGCTTGGACGGGGGGACCTATGGCTACACCTTC
TRBJ2-5,many,TRBV5-5,.,CASSFLQKEETQYF,TGTGCCAGCAGCTTTCTGCAGAAGGAGGAGACCCAGTACTTC
TRBJ1-5,few,TRBV7-8,.,CASSLVWGEPQHF,TGTGCCAGCAGCCTAGTATGGGGGGAGCCCCAGCATTTT
TRBJ2-1,.,TRBV20-1,TRBD2,CSARASSGGYNEQFF,TGCAGTGCTAGGGCTTCTAGCGGGGGGTACAATGAGCAGTTCTTC
TRBJ2-5,few,TRBV10-3,.,CAISESTPGGGTQYF,TGTGCCATCAGTGAGTCGACTCCAGGAGGGGGGACCCAGTACTTC
TRBJ2-3,many,TRBV7-2,.,CASSLDVGTQYF,TGTGCCAGCAGCTTAGACGTGGGTACGCAGTATTTT
TRBJ2-6,.,TRBV18,TRBD2,CASSPTRGELRDVLTF,TGTGCCAGCTCACCAACCCGGGGGGAATTGAGAGACGTCCTGACTTTC
TRBJ1-3,.,TRBV11-2,.,CASSFSPGASGNTIYF,TGTGCCAGCAGCTTTTCTCCGGGGGCTTCTGGAAACACCATATATTTT
TRBJ2-2,.,TRBV7-8,TRBD2,CASSRPTRTSLAGELFF,TGTGCCAGCAGCCGCCCAACCCGGACTAGCTTAGCCGGGGAGCTGTTTTTT
TRBJ1-2,.,TRBV20-1,TRBD1,CSAIQGANYGYTF,TGCAGTGCTATTCAGGGGGCGAACTATGGCTACACCTTC
TRBJ2-1,.,TRBV9,.,CASKGLADEQFF,TGTGCCAGCAAGGGGTTAGCGGACGAGCAGTTCTTC
TRBJ2-1,few,TRBV7-8,.,CASSLAGSLSYNEQFF,TGTGCCAGCAGCTTAGCCGGGAGTCTCTCCTACAATGAGCAGTTCTTC
TRBJ2-3,.,TRBV5-1,.,CASSLAGASGTDTQYF,TGCGCCAGCAGCTTGGCTGGGGCTAGCGGCACAGATACGCAGTATTTT
TRBJ2-1,few,TRBV19,.,CASSIAALRGNEQFF,TGTGCCAGTAGTATAGCGGCCCTTAGAGGCAATGAGCAGTTCTTC
TRBJ1-1,.,TRBV20-1,.,CSARRGETEAFF,TGCAGTGCTCGCCGGGGGGAGACTGAAGCTTTCTTT
TRBJ2-2,.,TRBV7-9,.,CASSLGAQRELFF,TGTGCCAGCAGCTTGGGCGCTCAGAGGGAGCTGTTTTTT